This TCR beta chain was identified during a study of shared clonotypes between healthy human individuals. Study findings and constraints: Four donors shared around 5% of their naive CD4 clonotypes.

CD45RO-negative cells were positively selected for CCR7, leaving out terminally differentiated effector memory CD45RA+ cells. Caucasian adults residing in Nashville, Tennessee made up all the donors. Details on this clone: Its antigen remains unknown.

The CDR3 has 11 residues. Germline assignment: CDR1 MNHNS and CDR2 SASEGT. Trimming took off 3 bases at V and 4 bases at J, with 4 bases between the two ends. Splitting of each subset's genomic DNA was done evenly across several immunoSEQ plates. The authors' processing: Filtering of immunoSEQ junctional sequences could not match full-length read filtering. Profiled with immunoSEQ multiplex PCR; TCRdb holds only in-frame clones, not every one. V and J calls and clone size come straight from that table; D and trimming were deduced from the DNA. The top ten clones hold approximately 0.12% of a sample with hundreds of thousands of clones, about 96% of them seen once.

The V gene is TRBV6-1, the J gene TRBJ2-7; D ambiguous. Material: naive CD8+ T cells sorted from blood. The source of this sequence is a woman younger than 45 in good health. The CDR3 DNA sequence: TGTGCCAGCAGTGACTGGTACGAGCAGTACTTC. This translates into CASSDWYEQYF.